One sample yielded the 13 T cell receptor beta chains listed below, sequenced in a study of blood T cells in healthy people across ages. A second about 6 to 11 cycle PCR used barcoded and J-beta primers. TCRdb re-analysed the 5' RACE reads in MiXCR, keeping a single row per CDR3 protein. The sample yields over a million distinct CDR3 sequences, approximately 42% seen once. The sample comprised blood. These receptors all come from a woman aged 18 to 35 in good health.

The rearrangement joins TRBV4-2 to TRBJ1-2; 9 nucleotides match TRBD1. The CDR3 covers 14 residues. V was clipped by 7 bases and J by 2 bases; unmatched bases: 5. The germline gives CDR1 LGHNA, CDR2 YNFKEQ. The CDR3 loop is CASKTGQGNYGYTF. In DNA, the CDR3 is TGTGCCAGCAAGACGGGACAGGGAAACTATGGCTACACCTTC.

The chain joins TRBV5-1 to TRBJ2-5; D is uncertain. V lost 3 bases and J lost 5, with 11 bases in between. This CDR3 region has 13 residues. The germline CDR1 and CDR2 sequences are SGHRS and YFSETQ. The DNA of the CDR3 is TGCGCCAGCAGCTGCCCGGACCGGGAGACCCAGTACTTC. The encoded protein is CASSCPDRETQYF. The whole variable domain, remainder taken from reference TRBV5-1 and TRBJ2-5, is KAGVTQTPRYLIKTRGQQVTLSCSPISGHRSVSWYQQTPGQGLQFLFEYFSETQRNKGNFPGRFSGRQFSNSRSEMNVSTLELGDSALYLCASSCPDRETQYFGPGTRLLVL.

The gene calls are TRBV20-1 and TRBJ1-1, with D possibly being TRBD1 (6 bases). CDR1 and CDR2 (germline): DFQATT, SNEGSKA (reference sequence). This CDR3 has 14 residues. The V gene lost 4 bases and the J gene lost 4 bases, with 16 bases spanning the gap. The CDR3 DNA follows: TGCAGTGCTACCCGCAGGGGTCCCGGCACTGAAGCTTTCTTT. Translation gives CSATRRGPGTEAFF.

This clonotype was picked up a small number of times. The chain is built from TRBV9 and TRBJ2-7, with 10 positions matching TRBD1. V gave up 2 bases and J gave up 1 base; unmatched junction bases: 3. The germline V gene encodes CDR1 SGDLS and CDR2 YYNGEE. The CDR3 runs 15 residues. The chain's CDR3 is CASSVGTGESYEQYF. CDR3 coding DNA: TGTGCCAGCAGCGTCGGGACAGGGGAATCCTACGAGCAGTACTTC.

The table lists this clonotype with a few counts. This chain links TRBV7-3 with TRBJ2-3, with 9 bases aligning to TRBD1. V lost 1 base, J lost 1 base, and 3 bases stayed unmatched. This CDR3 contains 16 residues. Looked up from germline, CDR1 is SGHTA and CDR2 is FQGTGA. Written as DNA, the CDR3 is TGTGCCAGCAGCTTAATCCGGACAGGGGGCACAGATACGCAGTATTTT. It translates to CASSLIRTGGTDTQYF.

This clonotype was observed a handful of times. The CDR3 nucleotides are TGTGCCAGCAGCTTAAGCAGGGCCAACCTCCTAAATACGCAGTATTTT. Amino acid sequence: CASSLSRANLLNTQYF. This chain uses TRBV7-2 with TRBJ2-3; the D gene is possibly TRBD1 (5 bases). With 2 bases removed from V and 7 bases from J, the gap between germline ends came to 19 bases. The CDR3 sequence is 16 residues long. Germline V gene data show CDR1 as SGHTA and CDR2 as FQGNSA.

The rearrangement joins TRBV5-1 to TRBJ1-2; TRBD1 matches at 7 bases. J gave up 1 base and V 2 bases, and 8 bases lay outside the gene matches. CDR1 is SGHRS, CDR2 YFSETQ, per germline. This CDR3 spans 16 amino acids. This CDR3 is CASSFTTGKVNYGYTF. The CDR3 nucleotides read TGCGCCAGCAGCTTCACGACAGGGAAGGTTAACTATGGCTACACCTTC.

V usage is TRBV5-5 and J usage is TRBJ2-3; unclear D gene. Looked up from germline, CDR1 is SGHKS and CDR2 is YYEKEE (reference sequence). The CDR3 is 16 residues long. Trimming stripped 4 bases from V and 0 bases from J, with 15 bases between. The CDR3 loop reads CASSGSRLPSTDTQYF. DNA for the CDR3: TGTGCCAGCAGCGGGTCCCGGTTGCCTAGCACAGATACGCAGTATTTT.

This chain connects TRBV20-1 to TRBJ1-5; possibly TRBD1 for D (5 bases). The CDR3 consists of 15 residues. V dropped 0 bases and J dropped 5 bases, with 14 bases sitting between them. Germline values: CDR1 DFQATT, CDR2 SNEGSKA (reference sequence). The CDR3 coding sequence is TGCAGTGCTAGAGATGTCAGGGAAATAGATCAGCCCCAGCATTTT. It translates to CSARDVREIDQPQHF.

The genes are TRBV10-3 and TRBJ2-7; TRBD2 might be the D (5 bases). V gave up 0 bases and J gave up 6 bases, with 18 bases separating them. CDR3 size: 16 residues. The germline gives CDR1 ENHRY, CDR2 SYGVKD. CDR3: CAISESKARRSFEQYF. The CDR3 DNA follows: TGTGCCATCAGTGAGTCGAAAGCCAGGAGGAGTTTCGAGCAGTACTTC.

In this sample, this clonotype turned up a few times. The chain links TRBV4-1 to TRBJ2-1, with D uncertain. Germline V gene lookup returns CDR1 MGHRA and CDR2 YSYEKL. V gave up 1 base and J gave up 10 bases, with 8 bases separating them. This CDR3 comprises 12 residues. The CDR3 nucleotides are TGCGCCAGCAGCCAAGTGACCTGGGAGCAGTTCTTC. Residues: CASSQVTWEQFF.

The CDR3 loop is CASSVGWDTDTQYF. The CDR3 DNA reads TGTGCCAGCAGCGTAGGGTGGGACACAGATACGCAGTATTTT. This sequence joins TRBV9 and TRBJ2-3; D is unresolved. Trimming took 0 bases from V and 2 from J, leaving 7 bases between them. The CDR3 is 14 residues long. The V gene's germline CDR1 is SGDLS and CDR2 YYNGEE. The full variable domain, completed using reference TRBV9 and TRBJ2-3, is DSGVTQTPKHLITATGQRVTLRCSPRSGDLSVYWYQQSLDQGLQFLIQYYNGEERAKGNILERFSAQQFPDLHSELNLSSLELGDSALYFCASSVGWDTDTQYFGPGTRLTVL.

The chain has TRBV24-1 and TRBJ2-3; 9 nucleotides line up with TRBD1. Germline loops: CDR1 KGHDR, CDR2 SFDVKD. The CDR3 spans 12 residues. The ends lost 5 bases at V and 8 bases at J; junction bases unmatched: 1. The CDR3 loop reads CATSGTGATQYF. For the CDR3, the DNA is TGTGCCACCAGTGGGACAGGGGCTACGCAGTATTTT.